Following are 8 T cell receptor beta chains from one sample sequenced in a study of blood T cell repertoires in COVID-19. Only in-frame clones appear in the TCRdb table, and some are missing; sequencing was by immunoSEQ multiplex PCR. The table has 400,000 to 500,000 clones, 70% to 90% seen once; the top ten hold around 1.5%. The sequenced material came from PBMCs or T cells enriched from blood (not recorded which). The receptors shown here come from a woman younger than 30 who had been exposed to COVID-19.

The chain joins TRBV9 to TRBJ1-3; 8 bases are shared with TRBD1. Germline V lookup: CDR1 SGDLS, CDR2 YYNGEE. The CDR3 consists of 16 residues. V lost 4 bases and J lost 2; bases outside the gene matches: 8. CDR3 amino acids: CASSSQGGAPGNTIYF. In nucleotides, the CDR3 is TGTGCCAGCAGCTCACAGGGGGGAGCTCCTGGAAACACCATATATTTT.

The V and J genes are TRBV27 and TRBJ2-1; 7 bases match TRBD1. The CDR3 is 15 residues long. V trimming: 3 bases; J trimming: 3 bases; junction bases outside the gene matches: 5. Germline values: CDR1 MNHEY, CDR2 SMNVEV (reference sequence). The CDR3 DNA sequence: TGTGCCAGCAGTTTCTCGGGACAGAACTACAATGAGCAGTTCTTC. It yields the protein CASSFSGQNYNEQFF.

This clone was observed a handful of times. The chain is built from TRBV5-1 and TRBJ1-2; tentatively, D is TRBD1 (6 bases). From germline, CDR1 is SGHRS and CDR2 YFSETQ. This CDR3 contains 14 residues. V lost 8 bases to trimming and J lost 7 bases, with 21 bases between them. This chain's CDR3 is CASTPGAGDGGYTF. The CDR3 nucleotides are TGCGCCAGTACCCCTGGGGCAGGGGATGGTGGCTACACCTTC.

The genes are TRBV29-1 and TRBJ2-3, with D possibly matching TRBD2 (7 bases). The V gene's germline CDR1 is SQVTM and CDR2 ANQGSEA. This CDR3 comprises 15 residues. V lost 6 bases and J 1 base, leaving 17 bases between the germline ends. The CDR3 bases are TGCAGCGTGGGGGGGGGCACGGATGGCACAGATACGCAGTATTTT. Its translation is CSVGGGTDGTDTQYF.

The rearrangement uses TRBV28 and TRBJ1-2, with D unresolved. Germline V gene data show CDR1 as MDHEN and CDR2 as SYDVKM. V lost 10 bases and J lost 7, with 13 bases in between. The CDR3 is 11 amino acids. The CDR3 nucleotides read TGTGCCACCGAACACACCCCTGGCTACACCTTC. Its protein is CATEHTPGYTF.

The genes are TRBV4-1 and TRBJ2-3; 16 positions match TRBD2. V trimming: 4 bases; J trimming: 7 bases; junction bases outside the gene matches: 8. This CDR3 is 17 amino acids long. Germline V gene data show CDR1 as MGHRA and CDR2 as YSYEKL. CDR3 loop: CASSPTGTSGGAYTQYF. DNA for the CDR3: TGCGCCAGCAGCCCCACCGGGACTAGCGGGGGGGCCTATACGCAGTATTTT.

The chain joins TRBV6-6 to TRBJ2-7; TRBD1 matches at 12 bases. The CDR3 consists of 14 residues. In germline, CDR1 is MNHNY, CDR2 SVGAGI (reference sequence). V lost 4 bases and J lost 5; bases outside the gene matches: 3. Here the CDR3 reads CASSSGDRGHEQYF. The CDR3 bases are TGTGCCAGCAGTTCCGGGGACAGGGGGCACGAGCAGTACTTC.

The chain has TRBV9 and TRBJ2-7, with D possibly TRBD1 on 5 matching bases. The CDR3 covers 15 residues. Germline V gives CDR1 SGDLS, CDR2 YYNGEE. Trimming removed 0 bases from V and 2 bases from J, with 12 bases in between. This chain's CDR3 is CASSVGVDSAYEQYF. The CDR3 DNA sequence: TGTGCCAGCAGCGTAGGGGTCGACAGTGCCTACGAGCAGTACTTC.